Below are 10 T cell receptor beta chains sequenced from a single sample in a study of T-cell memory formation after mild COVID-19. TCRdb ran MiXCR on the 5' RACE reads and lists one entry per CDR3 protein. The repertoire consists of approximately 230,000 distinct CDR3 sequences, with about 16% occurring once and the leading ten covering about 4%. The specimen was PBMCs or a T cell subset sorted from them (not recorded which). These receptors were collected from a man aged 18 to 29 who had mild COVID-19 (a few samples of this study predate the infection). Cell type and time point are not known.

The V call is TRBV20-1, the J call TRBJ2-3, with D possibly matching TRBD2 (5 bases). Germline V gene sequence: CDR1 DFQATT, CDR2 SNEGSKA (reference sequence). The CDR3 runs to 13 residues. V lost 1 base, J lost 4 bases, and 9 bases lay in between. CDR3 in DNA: TGCAGTGCTAGAGGCGGGCACCCAGATACGCAGTATTTT. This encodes CSARGGHPDTQYF.

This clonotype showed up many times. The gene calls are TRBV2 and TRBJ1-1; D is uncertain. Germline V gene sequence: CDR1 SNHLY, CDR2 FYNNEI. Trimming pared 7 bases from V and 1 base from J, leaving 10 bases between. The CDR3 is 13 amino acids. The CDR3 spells CASTKTENTEAFF. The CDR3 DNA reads TGTGCCAGCACCAAGACGGAGAACACTGAAGCTTTCTTT.

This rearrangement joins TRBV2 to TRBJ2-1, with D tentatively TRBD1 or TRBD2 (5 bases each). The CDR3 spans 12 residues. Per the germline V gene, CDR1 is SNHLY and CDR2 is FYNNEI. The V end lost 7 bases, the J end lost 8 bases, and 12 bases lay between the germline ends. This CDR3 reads CASKVVGDEQFF. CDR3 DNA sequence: TGTGCCAGCAAAGTGGTGGGGGATGAGCAGTTCTTC.

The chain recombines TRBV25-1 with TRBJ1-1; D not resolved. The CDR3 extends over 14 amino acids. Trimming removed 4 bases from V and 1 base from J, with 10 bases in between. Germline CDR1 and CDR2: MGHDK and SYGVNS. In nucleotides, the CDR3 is TGTGCCAGCAGTGTGGGAGAGGGGAACACTGAAGCTTTCTTT. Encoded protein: CASSVGEGNTEAFF.

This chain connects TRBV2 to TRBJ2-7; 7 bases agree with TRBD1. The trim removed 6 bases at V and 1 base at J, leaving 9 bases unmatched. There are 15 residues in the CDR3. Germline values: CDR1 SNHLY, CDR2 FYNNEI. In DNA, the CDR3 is TGTGCCAGCAGACCTAAAGGACAGGTATCCTACGAGCAGTACGTC. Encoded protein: CASRPKGQVSYEQYV.

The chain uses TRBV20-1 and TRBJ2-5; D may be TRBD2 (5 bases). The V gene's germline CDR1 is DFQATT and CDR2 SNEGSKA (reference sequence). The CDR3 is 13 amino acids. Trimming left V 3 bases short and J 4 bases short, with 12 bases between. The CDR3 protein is CSARGDRRETQYF. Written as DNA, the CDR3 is TGCAGTGCTAGGGGAGATAGACGAGAGACCCAGTACTTC.

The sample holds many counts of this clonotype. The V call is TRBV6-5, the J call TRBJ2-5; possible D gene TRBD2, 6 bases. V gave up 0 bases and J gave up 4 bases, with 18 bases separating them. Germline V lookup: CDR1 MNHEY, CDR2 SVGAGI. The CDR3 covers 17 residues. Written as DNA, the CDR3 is TGTGCCAGCAGTTACTCGATCAATCAGGGAGGAGGAGAGACCCAGTACTTC. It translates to CASSYSINQGGGETQYF.

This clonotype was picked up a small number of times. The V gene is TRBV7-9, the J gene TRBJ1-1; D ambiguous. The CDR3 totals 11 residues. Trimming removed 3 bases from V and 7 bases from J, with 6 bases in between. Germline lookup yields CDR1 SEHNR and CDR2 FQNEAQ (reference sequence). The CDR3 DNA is TGTGCCAGCAGCTTCGAGGATGAAGCTTTCTTT. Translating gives CASSFEDEAFF. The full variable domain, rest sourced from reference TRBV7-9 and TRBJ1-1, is DTGVSQNPRHKITKRGQNVTFRCDPISEHNRLYWYRQTLGQGPEFLTYFQNEAQLEKSRLLSDRFSAERPKGSFSTLEIQRTEQGDSAMYLCASSFEDEAFFGQGTRLTVV.

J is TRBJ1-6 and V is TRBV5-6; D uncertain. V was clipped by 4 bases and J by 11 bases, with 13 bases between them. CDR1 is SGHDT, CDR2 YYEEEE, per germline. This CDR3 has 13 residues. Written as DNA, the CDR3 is TGTGCCAGCAGCGATTACGCGGGGACACCCCTCCACTTT. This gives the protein CASSDYAGTPLHF.

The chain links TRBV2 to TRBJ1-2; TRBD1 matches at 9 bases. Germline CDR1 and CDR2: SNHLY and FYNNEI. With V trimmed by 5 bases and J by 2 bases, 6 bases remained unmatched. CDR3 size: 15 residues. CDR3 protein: CASSKRTGENYGYTF. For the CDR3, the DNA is TGTGCCAGCAGTAAGCGGACAGGGGAGAACTATGGCTACACCTTC. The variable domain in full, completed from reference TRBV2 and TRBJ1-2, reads EPEVTQTPSHQVTQMGQEVILRCVPISNHLYFYWYRQILGQKVEFLVSFYNNEISEKSEIFDDQFSVERPDGSNFTLKIRSTKLEDSAMYFCASSKRTGENYGYTFGSGTRLTVV.